This T cell receptor (beta chain) is from a study of T cell responses to AZD1222 COVID-19 vaccine. Regarding the study as a whole: Of the AZD1222 recipients, only 5 or 6 were seropositive at baseline.

This CDR3 contains 14 residues. Germline V CDR1 and CDR2: SGHDT, YYEEEE. The V end lost 0 bases, the J end lost 3 bases, and 6 bases lay between the germline ends. This clone was detected a few times. Its antigen is unidentified. The assay was immunoSEQ multiplex PCR, and TCRdb's table has in-frame clones only and misses some. The sample contains 180,000 or so clones, 92% of which appear only once. The chain links TRBV5-6 to TRBJ2-2; D might be TRBD1 (6 bases). The sample was peripheral blood, taken 28 days after the second AZD1222 dose. The sequence was obtained from an adult who received the AZD1222 COVID-19 vaccine. This CDR3 is CASSLGTDTGELFF. CDR3 nucleotides: TGTGCCAGCAGCTTGGGGACAGACACCGGGGAGCTGTTTTTT.